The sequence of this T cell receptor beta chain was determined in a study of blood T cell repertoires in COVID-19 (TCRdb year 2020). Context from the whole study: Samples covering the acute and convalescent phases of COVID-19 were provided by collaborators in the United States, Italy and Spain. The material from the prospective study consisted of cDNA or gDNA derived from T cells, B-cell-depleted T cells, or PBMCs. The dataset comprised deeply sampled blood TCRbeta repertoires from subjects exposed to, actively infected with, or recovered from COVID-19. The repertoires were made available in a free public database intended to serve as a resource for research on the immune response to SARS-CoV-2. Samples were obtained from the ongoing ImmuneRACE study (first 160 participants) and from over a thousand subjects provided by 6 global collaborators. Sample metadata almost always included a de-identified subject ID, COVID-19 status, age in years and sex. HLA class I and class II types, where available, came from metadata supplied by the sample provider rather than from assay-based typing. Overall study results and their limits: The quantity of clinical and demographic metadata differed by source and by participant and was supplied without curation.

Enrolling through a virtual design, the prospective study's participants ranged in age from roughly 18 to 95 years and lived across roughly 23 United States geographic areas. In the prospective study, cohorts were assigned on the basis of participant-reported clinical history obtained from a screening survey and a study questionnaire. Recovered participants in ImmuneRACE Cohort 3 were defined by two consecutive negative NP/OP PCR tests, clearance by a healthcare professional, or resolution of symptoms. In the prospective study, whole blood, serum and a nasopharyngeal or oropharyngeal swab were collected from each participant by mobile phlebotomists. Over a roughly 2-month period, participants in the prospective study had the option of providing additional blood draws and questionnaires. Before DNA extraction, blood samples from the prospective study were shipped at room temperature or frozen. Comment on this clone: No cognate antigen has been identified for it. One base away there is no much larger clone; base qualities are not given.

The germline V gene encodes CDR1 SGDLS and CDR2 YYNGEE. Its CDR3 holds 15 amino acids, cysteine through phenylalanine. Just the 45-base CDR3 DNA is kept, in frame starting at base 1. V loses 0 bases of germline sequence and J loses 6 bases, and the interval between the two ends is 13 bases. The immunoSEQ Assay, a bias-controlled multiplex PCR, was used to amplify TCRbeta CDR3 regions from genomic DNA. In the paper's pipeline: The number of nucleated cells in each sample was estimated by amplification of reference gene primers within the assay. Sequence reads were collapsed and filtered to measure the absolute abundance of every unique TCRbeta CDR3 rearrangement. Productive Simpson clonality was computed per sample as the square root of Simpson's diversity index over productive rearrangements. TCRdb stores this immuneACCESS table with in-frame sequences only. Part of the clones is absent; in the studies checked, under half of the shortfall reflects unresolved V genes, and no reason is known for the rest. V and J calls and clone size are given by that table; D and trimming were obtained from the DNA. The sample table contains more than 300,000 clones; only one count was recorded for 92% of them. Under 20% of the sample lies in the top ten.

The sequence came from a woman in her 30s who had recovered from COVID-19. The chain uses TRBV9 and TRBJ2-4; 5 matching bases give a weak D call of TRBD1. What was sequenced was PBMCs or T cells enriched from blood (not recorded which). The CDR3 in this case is CASSVGGRGINIQYF. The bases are TGTGCCAGCAGCGTAGGAGGAAGGGGTATAAACATTCAGTACTTC.